This T cell receptor (beta chain) was found in a study of Tregs in tolerant kidney transplant recipients. Overall study: The nonmyeloablative bone marrow transplants came from related graft donors, with transient mixed chimerism. Study outcomes and limitations: Findings come from small patient numbers and require larger validation.

The length of the CDR3 is 13 residues. The V and J ends lost 5 bases and 1 base respectively, with 8 bases between them. Germline V gene data show CDR1 as SGHTA and CDR2 as FQGTGA. Thawed PBMCs were FACS-sorted into unstimulated CD4+CD25+CD127- regulatory T cells, CD4+CD25- non-regulatory cells, CD4 and CD8 cells. With regard to this clone: Its matching antigen is unknown.

TCRdb's table, derived via immunoSEQ multiplex PCR, lists solely in-frame clones and lacks some. This table holds tens of thousands of clones, less than 90% found once. The receptor was derived from a human donor who received a combined kidney and bone marrow transplant. This specimen was CD4+ T cells from blood, taken before the transplant. The chain employs TRBV7-3 and TRBJ1-1; no reliable D call. CDR3 sequence: CASSTQENTEAFF. Written as DNA, the CDR3 is TGTGCCAGCAGCACTCAGGAGAACACTGAAGCTTTCTTT.